This record covers a single TCR beta chain. These data are taken from a study of T cells in Graves' hyperthyroidism and ophthalmopathy. Amplification yielded TCR beta CDR3 regions, with RNA transcripts as the source. Primed by the HTBI set, a first-round RT-PCR was run on the TCR CDR3. MiXCR, run by TCRdb on the multiplex PCR reads, gives a single entry per CDR3 protein. The table has under 350,000 distinct CDR3 sequences, 13% seen once. Trimming cost V 0 bases and J 6 bases, with 16 bases left between them. Germline loops: CDR1 SGDLS, CDR2 YYNGEE. This CDR3 comprises 16 residues. Material: blood. The chain employs TRBV9 and TRBJ2-1; no clear D gene. This clonotype originated in a woman aged 30 to 39 with Graves' hyperthyroidism that later progressed to Graves' ophthalmopathy. The CDR3 region is CASSVAHMGTLNEQFF. CDR3 DNA sequence: TGTGCCAGCAGCGTAGCCCATATGGGAACTCTCAATGAGCAGTTCTTC.